This record covers a single TCR beta chain. The source of the sample is a study of T cells in tuberculosis. Across the study: T cells were selected with CD1B tetramers loaded with glucose monomycolate. Points from the study as a whole: Some low-affinity tetramer-binding T cells may be absent from this sample.

No alpha-beta pairing information exists for these sequences. The method was immunoSEQ multiplex PCR; TCRdb's version includes in-frame clones alone and lacks a portion of them. The sample holds 80,000 to 90,000 clones, approximately 91% seen once. Cells were sorted from thawed PBMC rested overnight and stained with GMM-loaded CD1B tetramer, viability dye and anti-CD3. CD1B tetramers were loaded with Rhodococcus equi-derived C32 glucose monomycolate. CD14-expressing monocytes were removed from PBMC before cryopreservation and sorting. CDR1 MNHEY and CDR2 SMNVEV come from the germline V gene (reference sequence). V gave up 5 bases and J gave up 4 bases; unmatched junction bases: 5. This CDR3 spans 15 amino acids.

Source material: CD1b-GMM tetramer-negative cells sorted from PBMCs. The V call is TRBV27, the J call TRBJ2-1; 10 bases match TRBD2. This clonotype was sampled from an adult woman with latent tuberculosis. CDR3 in amino acids: CASSLAGVGYNEQFF. The CDR3 bases are TGTGCCAGCAGTCTAGCGGGGGTGGGATACAATGAGCAGTTCTTC.